The 9 T cell receptor beta chains listed next were all sequenced from one sample in a study of CD8 T cells in ankylosing spondylitis. TCRdb processed the 5' RACE reads anew with MiXCR; each CDR3 protein has one entry. There are 200,000 to 300,000 distinct CDR3 sequences in the sample; under 35% occur only once, and about 4.2% lies in the top ten. Sequenced input: blood, either unsorted or a sorted T cell fraction (not recorded which). These receptor sequences come from a male donor with ankylosing spondylitis or in good health (not recorded which).

This clonotype was picked up many times. The chain recombines TRBV20-1 with TRBJ2-1, with no clear D. Germline loops: CDR1 DFQATT, CDR2 SNEGSKA (reference sequence). Trimming pared 5 bases from V and 8 bases from J, leaving 10 bases between. This CDR3 comprises 11 residues. The CDR3 nucleotides are TGCAGTGCTCCTAGGGTGGATGAGCAGTTCTTC. Residues: CSAPRVDEQFF.

In this sample, this clonotype turned up once. This chain joins TRBV7-2 and TRBJ1-2; 8 nucleotides match TRBD1. This CDR3 is 15 amino acids long. V shed 7 bases, J shed 2 bases, and the junction held 9 bases outside the gene matches. Per the germline V gene, CDR1 is SGHTA and CDR2 is FQGNSA. The DNA for the CDR3 is TGTGCCAGCAAACCTAGTCAGGGGGCGAACTATGGCTACACCTTC. Its translation is CASKPSQGANYGYTF.

The chain carries TRBV25-1 and TRBJ1-3; 7 bases map to TRBD1. The CDR3 is 16 residues long. Germline V gives CDR1 MGHDK, CDR2 SYGVNS. After removal of 3 bases from V and 0 bases from J, the junction contained 5 bases not matched to a gene. CDR3 region: CASSDPGQSSGNTIYF. DNA for the CDR3: TGTGCCAGCAGTGACCCGGGACAGAGCTCTGGAAACACCATATATTTT.

This chain links TRBV20-1 with TRBJ2-3; TRBD2 matches 11 bases. This CDR3 has 17 amino acids. From germline, CDR1 is DFQATT and CDR2 SNEGSKA (reference sequence). Losses at the gene ends were 0 bases for V and 1 base for J; bases not matched to a gene: 6. In nucleotides, the CDR3 is TGCAGTGCTAGAGACGAAACTAGCGGGGGCCGCACAGATACGCAGTATTTT. The encoded protein is CSARDETSGGRTDTQYF.

This chain uses TRBV20-1 with TRBJ2-5; D gene ambiguous. Per germline, CDR1 DFQATT and CDR2 SNEGSKA (reference sequence). The V end lost 1 base, the J end lost 4 bases, and 16 bases lay between the germline ends. The CDR3 is 15 residues long. The CDR3 loop reads CSARAFRLSGETQYF. The CDR3 DNA reads as TGCAGTGCTAGAGCATTTAGGTTATCCGGAGAGACCCAGTACTTC.

The chain employs TRBV5-5 and TRBJ2-7; possibly TRBD1 for D (6 bases). CDR3 length: 14 amino acids. Germline CDR1 SGHKS, CDR2 YYEKEE (reference sequence). V was trimmed by 3 bases and J by 0 bases, leaving 10 bases between them. The DNA of the CDR3 is TGTGCCAGCAGCTCATGGACAGACTCCTACGAGCAGTACTTC. Amino acids: CASSSWTDSYEQYF.

In this sample, this clonotype turned up a few times. The J gene is TRBJ2-3, the V gene TRBV6-4; TRBD2 is a possible D gene (6 bases). The V gene lost 0 bases and the J gene lost 0 bases, with 10 bases spanning the gap. The CDR3 spans 16 residues. CDR1 and CDR2 (germline): MRHNA, SNTAGT. The CDR3 loop is CASSDSGGPSTDTQYF. CDR3 sequence (DNA): TGTGCCAGCAGTGACTCCGGGGGACCGAGCACAGATACGCAGTATTTT.

The CDR3 coding sequence is TGTGCCAGCAGCTTAGGCCAGGGGCTGGCGTACGAGCAGTACTTC. Its protein product is CASSLGQGLAYEQYF. The chain employs TRBV7-7 and TRBJ2-7; the D gene is possibly TRBD1 (6 bases). Trimming took off 1 base at V and 4 bases at J, with 14 bases between the two ends. Germline V CDR1 and CDR2: SSHAT, FNYEAQ (reference sequence). This CDR3 spans 15 amino acids.

J is TRBJ2-7 and V is TRBV6-4; D is tentatively TRBD1 or TRBD2 (5 bases each). Germline CDR1 and CDR2: MRHNA and SNTAGT. V lost 4 bases to trimming and J lost 3 bases, with 10 bases between them. This CDR3 is built from 13 residues. The CDR3 here is CASSGGGCYEQYF. Here the CDR3 DNA reads TGTGCCAGCAGTGGTGGGGGTTGCTACGAGCAGTACTTC.